This T cell receptor beta chain was sequenced for a study of cytomegalovirus exposure and HLA in healthy donors. Findings and caveats of the study: Some public TCRs appeared in many individuals, while most sequences were rare. An Asian-associated ancestry cluster reportedly showed fewer N-insertions than the approximately 700-donor mean in a later analysis.

The PCR ran on 60 Vbeta and 13 Jbeta primers. Sequenced by immunoSEQ multiplex PCR; TCRdb stores in-frame clones only, minus some. The table shows roughly 200,000 clones, with around 79% occurring only once. Comment on this clone: Its specificity is unknown.

The sequence was obtained from a woman in her thirties or forties in good health and CMV-seronegative. The sequenced sample consisted of PBMCs.

The CDR3 nucleotides are TGTGCCAGTAGTCTCATAAAACAGGGGGCTTCGGCCAAAAACATTCAGTACTTC. Translated, it gives CASSLIKQGASAKNIQYF. V usage is TRBV19 and J usage is TRBJ2-4; 9 bases are shared with TRBD1. The CDR3 runs 18 residues. The V gene's germline CDR1 is LNHDA and CDR2 SQIVND (reference sequence). V lost 5 bases, J lost 1 base, and 12 bases stayed unmatched.